These 21 T cell receptor beta chains were sequenced from one sample in a study of T cell repertoires in cytomegalovirus infection. Antigen specificity for these receptors is unknown. TCRdb reprocessed the reads via MiXCR and lists one record per CDR3 protein. Counted here are about 920,000 distinct CDR3 sequences, under 40% occurring once; the ten biggest clones make up around 15%. Source: cultured CD8+ T cells from PBMCs, taken from culture after CMV antigen stimulation. The receptors were gathered from a human donor in good health (CMV status not recorded). Some clones in this sample may be carry-over from other donors' samples.

A few counts support this clonotype. The V and J genes are TRBV14 and TRBJ2-7; maybe TRBD2 (5 bases). The length of the CDR3 is 13 residues. Germline V gene data show CDR1 as SGHDN and CDR2 as FVKESK. Deletions cut 5 bases from V and 4 bases from J, with 12 bases between. The CDR3 reads CASSSLEWYEQYF. The CDR3 region has the DNA TGTGCCAGCAGCTCACTAGAGTGGTACGAGCAGTACTTC.

The rearrangement joins TRBV29-1 to TRBJ2-2; 11 positions match TRBD2. The trim removed 4 bases at V and 0 bases at J, leaving 7 bases unmatched. The CDR3 totals 17 residues. CDR1 SQVTM and CDR2 ANQGSEA come from the germline V gene. The CDR3 DNA reads as TGCAGCGTTGTTCTAGCGGGGGGCCCGACGAACACCGGGGAGCTGTTTTTT. This translates into CSVVLAGGPTNTGELFF.

This sequence joins TRBV11-3 and TRBJ2-1; TRBD1 or TRBD2 may be the D gene (5 bases each). This CDR3 comprises 14 residues. Deletions cut 2 bases from V and 7 bases from J, with 12 bases between. The V gene's germline CDR1 is SGHNT and CDR2 YENEEA. For the CDR3, the DNA is TGTGCCAGCAGCTTAAGAGGGGCTGGAAATGAGCAGTTCTTC. Amino acids: CASSLRGAGNEQFF.

In DNA form, the CDR3 reads TGTGCCAGTAGTATGGCTAGCGGGGGGCCGGAATCCGATACGCAGTATTTT. This translates into CASSMASGGPESDTQYF. The genes are TRBV19 and TRBJ2-3; TRBD2 agrees at 11 bases. The germline V gene encodes CDR1 LNHDA and CDR2 SQIVND (reference sequence). The CDR3 is 17 residues long. V lost 3 bases, J lost 6 bases, and 11 bases stayed unmatched.

The V call is TRBV27, the J call TRBJ2-7; 11 bases align to TRBD2. V trimming: 7 bases; J trimming: 2 bases; junction bases outside the gene matches: 13. The length of the CDR3 is 17 residues. Germline V CDR1 and CDR2: MNHEY, SMNVEV (reference sequence). In nucleotides, the CDR3 is TGTGCCAGCATGGGGACTAGCGGAACAACCTTACCCTACGAGCAGTACTTC. This sequence encodes CASMGTSGTTLPYEQYF.

This clonotype showed up just a few times. The J gene is TRBJ1-6, the V gene TRBV7-9, with D hard to call. The CDR3 has 12 residues. With 6 bases removed from V and 9 bases from J, the gap between germline ends came to 9 bases. Germline lookup yields CDR1 SEHNR and CDR2 FQNEAQ (reference sequence). CDR3 residues: CASRYFGSPLHF. Written as DNA, the CDR3 is TGTGCCAGCAGATACTTCGGTTCACCCCTCCACTTT.

This clonotype was seen at least ten times. V usage is TRBV7-9 and J usage is TRBJ2-1; TRBD2 agrees at 7 bases. Trimming took 6 bases from V and 0 from J; bases not matched to a gene: 8. This CDR3 spans 16 amino acids. The germline V gene encodes CDR1 SEHNR and CDR2 FQNEAQ (reference sequence). For the CDR3, the DNA is TGTGCCAGCAGTCCTGCCGGGGGGAGCTCCTACAATGAGCAGTTCTTC. This encodes CASSPAGGSSYNEQFF.

The chain combines TRBV6-2 or TRBV6-3 with TRBJ1-2; D is ambiguous. The germline V gene encodes CDR1 MNHEY and CDR2 SVGEGT. Trimming cost V 0 bases and J 3 bases, with 11 bases left between them. The CDR3 totals 15 residues. The CDR3 DNA reads as TGTGCCAGCAGTTACTCGATCTCCGGAGACTATGGCTACACCTTC. This encodes CASSYSISGDYGYTF.

This clonotype was recorded a few times. This sequence joins TRBV12-3 or TRBV12-4 and TRBJ2-1, with D possibly matching TRBD2 (6 bases). The ends were cut back, 6 bases at V and 9 bases at J, with 18 bases in the middle. The CDR3 is made up of 14 amino acids. CDR3 amino acids: CASRGDSSWSEQFF. For the CDR3, the DNA is TGTGCCAGCAGGGGGGACTCTTCTTGGTCTGAGCAGTTCTTC.

Concerning this clonotype: This may come from a read error, since a much larger clone is one base off. The chain couples TRBV7-8 to TRBJ2-2; no clear D. CDR1 is SGHVS, CDR2 FQNEAQ, per germline. The CDR3 sequence is 15 residues long. CDR3 in DNA: TGTGTCAGCAGCTTAGAAGCAGTCCCGACCGGGGAGCTGTTTTTT. Encoded protein: CVSSLEAVPTGELFF.

This clonotype was observed a few times. V gene TRBV3-1 combines with J gene TRBJ2-1, with TRBD1 matching over 9 bases. The CDR3 spans 16 residues. V lost 4 bases to trimming and J lost 5 bases; unmatched junction nucleotides: 9. Germline values: CDR1 LGHDT, CDR2 YNNKEL (reference sequence). The CDR3 sequence is CASSLHGDRVNNEQFF. CDR3 coding DNA: TGTGCCAGCAGCCTGCATGGGGACAGGGTTAACAATGAGCAGTTCTTC.

This sequence joins TRBV5-1 and TRBJ2-7, with 8 bases matching TRBD1. Germline V gene sequence: CDR1 SGHRS, CDR2 YFSETQ. V shed 2 bases and J 5 bases; nucleotides not matched to a gene: 6. The CDR3 extends over 14 amino acids. The CDR3 sequence is CASSFGQGIDEQYF. Written as DNA, the CDR3 is TGCGCCAGCAGCTTTGGACAGGGTATCGACGAGCAGTACTTC.

The sample holds a few counts of this clonotype. The chain recombines TRBV20-1 with TRBJ2-1; 8 nucleotides match TRBD1. The germline CDR1 and CDR2 sequences are DFQATT and SNEGSKA (reference sequence). The CDR3 loop spans 17 amino acids. The junction had 17 bases not matched to a gene; V was cut back by 6 bases and J by 4 bases. The CDR3 reads CSALTFLQGAVYNEQFF. In DNA, the CDR3 is TGCAGTGCCCTTACATTCCTCCAGGGGGCCGTATACAATGAGCAGTTCTTC.

This clonotype was seen at least ten times. The DNA for the CDR3 is TGTGCCAGCAGCTTAGCGCCGGGACAGGGGGACACTGAAGCTTTCTTT. Translation: CASSLAPGQGDTEAFF. This rearrangement joins TRBV7-6 to TRBJ1-1, with 11 bases fitting TRBD1. The CDR3 runs 16 residues. Trimming took 0 bases from V and 3 from J; bases not matched to a gene: 3. From germline, CDR1 is SGHVS and CDR2 FNYEAQ.

The rearrangement uses TRBV6-6 and TRBJ1-6; 8 bases fit TRBD1. This CDR3 is built from 17 residues. V was clipped by 4 bases and J by 4 bases; unmatched bases: 9. CDR1 is MNHNY, CDR2 SVGAGI, per germline (reference sequence). DNA for the CDR3: TGTGCCAGCAGTTCTTCCCCTACAGGGGGTTATAATTCACCCCTCCACTTT. Translated, it gives CASSSSPTGGYNSPLHF.

This clonotype has a handful of counts. The chain links TRBV4-1 to TRBJ2-2; a possible D gene is TRBD1 (5 bases). This CDR3 contains 16 residues. Germline V CDR1 and CDR2: MGHRA, YSYEKL. V was clipped by 2 bases and J by 0 bases, with 10 bases between them. The CDR3 is CASSQTPGTNTGELFF. Here the CDR3 DNA reads TGCGCCAGCAGCCAAACCCCAGGGACGAACACCGGGGAGCTGTTTTTT.

This clonotype appeared many times. The V gene is TRBV4-2, the J gene TRBJ2-7; the match to TRBD2 covers 15 bases. Germline CDR1 reads LGHNA; CDR2 reads YNFKEQ. V trimming: 4 bases; J trimming: 5 bases; junction bases outside the gene matches: 12. There are 18 residues in the CDR3. The CDR3 nucleotides are TGTGCCAGCAGCCTAGGACTAGCGGGGGGGCTATTCCCCCACGAGCAGTACTTC. Translated: CASSLGLAGGLFPHEQYF.

This clonotype has just a few counts. The chain recombines TRBV10-3 with TRBJ1-6; 9 nucleotides align to TRBD1. Germline lookup yields CDR1 ENHRY and CDR2 SYGVKD. The ends lost 4 bases at V and 9 bases at J; junction bases unmatched: 4. This CDR3 is built from 14 residues. The CDR3 coding sequence is TGTGCCATCAGTGGGACAGGGGAGGGTTCACCCCTCCACTTT. Its protein product is CAISGTGEGSPLHF.

The chain employs TRBV7-3 and TRBJ2-1, with 8 positions matching TRBD1. The CDR3 totals 16 residues. From germline, CDR1 is SGHTA and CDR2 FQGTGA. The J segment lost 0 bases and the V segment lost 5 bases, leaving 6 bases of the junction unmatched. CDR3 sequence reads: CASSPKTGASYNEQFF. The CDR3 DNA follows: TGTGCCAGCAGCCCTAAGACAGGGGCCTCCTACAATGAGCAGTTCTTC.

This chain links TRBV7-6 with TRBJ2-5; 9 nucleotides align to TRBD1. This CDR3 region has 18 residues. The trim removed 3 bases at V and 5 bases at J, leaving 16 bases unmatched. Germline values: CDR1 SGHVS, CDR2 FNYEAQ. The CDR3 sequence: CASSFGTTGQGPGETQYF. The CDR3 nucleotides read TGTGCCAGCAGCTTTGGTACTACGGGACAGGGCCCGGGGGAGACCCAGTACTTC.

This sequence joins TRBV12-3 or TRBV12-4 and TRBJ1-4, with 7 bases lining up with TRBD1. The CDR3 extends over 14 amino acids. With 4 bases clipped from V and 8 bases from J, the junction kept 7 bases outside the gene matches. CDR3 DNA: TGTGCCAGCAGTTCAACAGGGGCGGGAGAAAAACTGTTTTTT. Its translation: CASSSTGAGEKLFF.